This T cell receptor beta chain was documented in a study of T cell changes during pregnancy in multiple sclerosis. Of note for this clone: The identical CDR3 is also encoded by other nucleotide sequences in the sample.

TCRdb's copy holds only in-frame clones and misses some; the assay was immunoSEQ multiplex PCR. This table has 65,000 or so clones, less than 95% appearing once. This material consisted of peripheral blood, taken in the second trimester of pregnancy. This TCR came from a female donor in good health, enrolled as a control in a pregnancy study.

Written as DNA, the CDR3 is TGTGCCAGCTCACAGAACTATGGCTACACCTTC. As protein: CASSQNYGYTF. The chain has TRBV6-1 and TRBJ1-2; D ambiguous. Germline V gives CDR1 MNHNS, CDR2 SASEGT. Trimming cost V 8 bases and J 2 bases, with 6 bases left between them. The CDR3 sequence is 11 residues long.